These T cell receptor beta chains were read from a single sample in a study of CD8+CD57+ T cells in acquired aplastic anemia. A single record per CDR3 protein comes from TCRdb applying MiXCR to the reads. The data show 400,000 to 500,000 distinct CDR3 sequences, about two thirds seen once. Sequenced sample: sorted CD4+, CD8+, or CD8+CD57+ T cells (not recorded which) from PBMCs. These receptors originate from a human donor in good health, serving as a control. CDR3s include the opening cysteine and the closing phenylalanine or tryptophan. Each record gives: CDR3 DNA, CDR3 protein, clone size, CDR3 length, V gene, D gene, J gene. A D gene is named only where the DNA matches it firmly. The size of a clone is reported for some rows only, either as once, few or many, or as a class for expanded clones.

TGTGCCAGCAGTTTCGAACCGGGGAGGCACTCACCCCTCCACTTT,CASSFEPGRHSPLHF,.,15,TRBV12-3/TRBV12-4,.,TRBJ1-6
TGTGCCAGCAGCTTAGGCGGGACTAGCGGTTACGAGCAGTACTTC,CASSLGGTSGYEQYF,few,15,TRBV7-2,TRBD2,TRBJ2-7
TGCGCCAGCAGCTTCAGCGGGACAGCAGCCTACGAGCAGTACTTT,CASSFSGTAAYEQYF,.,15,TRBV5-1,.,TRBJ2-7
TGTGCCAGCAGTTTGGTATTAGGGACAGGGGGCACTGAAGCTTTCTTT,CASSLVLGTGGTEAFF,.,16,TRBV6-7,TRBD1,TRBJ1-1
TGCAGCGTTGAATTTGCATTAGGAACCATATATTTT,CSVEFALGTIYF,many,12,TRBV29-1,.,TRBJ1-3
TGTGCCAGCAGAACCTTATCAAGGGGGAACTATGGCTACACCTTC,CASRTLSRGNYGYTF,many,15,TRBV28,.,TRBJ1-2
TGTGCCAGCAGGATTCGGACAGGGGGAGAGACCCAGTACTTC,CASRIRTGGETQYF,.,14,TRBV2,TRBD1,TRBJ2-5
TGTGCCAGCAGCCAGGTCCAGAGTACAGATACGCAGTATTTT,CASSQVQSTDTQYF,many,14,TRBV5-6,.,TRBJ2-3
TGTGCCAGCAGCTCCGACAGTTACACCGGGGAGCTGTTTTTT,CASSSDSYTGELFF,many,14,TRBV7-2,.,TRBJ2-2
TGTGCCAGCAGCGTAGATATCATCAACGCTGAGGACTTC,CASSVDIINAEDF,.,13,TRBV9,.,TRBJ2-7
TGTGCCAGCAGCTTACCAGGGTACTGTGGCTACACCTTC,CASSLPGYCGYTF,.,13,TRBV7-3,.,TRBJ1-2
TGTGCCAGCGGCCGGGACAGCAATCAGCCCCAGCATTTT,CASGRDSNQPQHF,many,13,TRBV2,.,TRBJ1-5
TGTGCCAGCAGCCCATTTAGGTCCTACGAGCAGTACTTC,CASSPFRSYEQYF,.,13,TRBV7-2,.,TRBJ2-7
TGTGCCAGCAGTTCGCAGATATCGGGGGCCTACAATGAGCAGTTCTTC,CASSSQISGAYNEQFF,many,16,TRBV12-3/TRBV12-4,.,TRBJ2-1
TGTGCCAGCAGTTCAGCTGGGACAGGGCCCAATGAGCAGTTCTTC,CASSSAGTGPNEQFF,.,15,TRBV12-3/TRBV12-4,TRBD1,TRBJ2-1
TGCGCCAGCAGCTTGGATAGGGATAGCTCCACCTTC,CASSLDRDSSTF,.,12,TRBV5-1,.,TRBJ1-2
TGTGCCAGTGGAGGGACAGATCACCCCTACGAGCAGTACTTC,CASGGTDHPYEQYF,many,14,TRBV19,.,TRBJ2-7
.,CASSEDSSIYLCSGRSWGQSEQFF,.,24,TRBV10-1,.,TRBJ2-1
TGTGCCAGCAGTTTCAATGGCGATACGCAGTATTTT,CASSFNGDTQYF,.,12,TRBV12-5,.,TRBJ2-3
TGTGCCATCAGGCCTAGCGGGGGGGGCTACACCTTC,CAIRPSGGGYTF,.,12,TRBV10-3,.,TRBJ1-2
TGTGCCACCAGTGATGCCGGGACTAGCGAAGAGACCCAGTACTTC,CATSDAGTSEETQYF,few,15,TRBV24-1,TRBD2,TRBJ2-5
TGTGCCAGCCGTACCTGGACAGGGGGCAAGTTGGAGACCCAGTACTTC,CASRTWTGGKLETQYF,.,16,TRBV10-3,TRBD1,TRBJ2-5
TGTGCCACCAGCAGAGGGGCTAACTCACCCCTCCACTTT,CATSRGANSPLHF,once,13,TRBV15,.,TRBJ1-6
TGTGCCAGCAGCCGGGACAGGGGCGCCCAGTACTTC,CASSRDRGAQYF,few,12,TRBV2,TRBD1,TRBJ2-5
TGTGCCAGCTCACCGGGGACCCAGGGGAGGGGAACTGAAGCTTTCTTT,CASSPGTQGRGTEAFF,few,16,TRBV18,.,TRBJ1-1
TGTGCCAGCAGCTCCCGACAGGGAGGGGATTGGACCACTGAAGCTTTCTTT,CASSSRQGGDWTTEAFF,many,17,TRBV7-6,TRBD1,TRBJ1-1
TGCAGTGCTAGAGAACCCGGGCAGGAGGCGCAGTATTTT,CSAREPGQEAQYF,.,13,TRBV20-1,.,TRBJ2-3
TGTGCCAGCAGCTACCAGGGGGACGAGCAGTATGGCTACACCTTC,CASSYQGDEQYGYTF,.,15,TRBV5-1,TRBD1,TRBJ1-2
TGTGCCAGCAGCGAATCCGGCGGCTATGGCTACACCTTC,CASSESGGYGYTF,few,13,TRBV7-9,.,TRBJ1-2
TGCAGTGCACCGAGGACCGATGAAAAACAGTACTTC,CSAPRTDEKQYF,.,12,TRBV20-1,.,TRBJ2-5
TGTGCCAGCAGCCCGACAGAGCCCTACTACAATGAGCAGTTCTTC,CASSPTEPYYNEQFF,many,15,TRBV7-8,.,TRBJ2-1
.,CSVGAGTGGNEQYF,.,14,TRBV29-1,.,TRBJ2-1
TGTGCTAGTGGACACTCGACGCAGGGTCCTACCAGCTACGAGCAGTACTTC,CASGHSTQGPTSYEQYF,.,17,TRBV12-5,.,TRBJ2-7
TGTGCCACCAGCGGGGATTGGGGGAAGACCGGGGAGCTGTTTTTT,CATSGDWGKTGELFF,.,15,TRBV15,.,TRBJ2-2
TGTGCCAGCAGCCGAGCCCAGGGGGCTGGCGCAAACGTCCTGACTTTC,CASSRAQGAGANVLTF,.,16,TRBV7-2,TRBD1,TRBJ2-6
TGTGCCACCAGCAGCTCCTTGCGCACTGAAGCTTTCTTT,CATSSSLRTEAFF,few,13,TRBV15,.,TRBJ1-1
TGTGCCAGCAGCTCCTTGACAGGGAACTACGAGCAGTACTTC,CASSSLTGNYEQYF,.,14,TRBV7-9,TRBD1,TRBJ2-7
TGTGCCAGCAGCCTCCCTTATCCCCAGGGTGATCAGCCCCAGCATTTT,CASSLPYPQGDQPQHF,.,16,TRBV7-6,.,TRBJ1-5
TGTGCCAGCAATTTAGAGGGCAGGGCCCAATACGAGCAGTACTTC,CASNLEGRAQYEQYF,.,15,TRBV12-3/TRBV12-4,.,TRBJ2-7
TGTGCTAGTGGTTTAACAGGGCCTGCTAGCACAGATACGCAGTATTTT,CASGLTGPASTDTQYF,.,16,TRBV12-3/TRBV12-4,.,TRBJ2-3
TGTGCCAGCAGCTTAGGTAACAGGGCAAATTCACCCCTCCACTTT,CASSLGNRANSPLHF,many,15,TRBV11-2,.,TRBJ1-6
TGTGCCAGCACTGGGAGTAAGGTAGACACCATATATTTT,CASTGSKVDTIYF,.,13,TRBV6-2/TRBV6-3,.,TRBJ1-3
TGTGCCAGCAGCCCCTTCTGGCACCTGGACATCGAAGCTTTCTTT,CASSPFWHLDIEAFF,.,15,TRBV7-8,.,TRBJ1-1
TGCGCCAGCAGCGCTCTAGTAGACTACGAGCAGTACTTC,CASSALVDYEQYF,.,13,TRBV5-1,.,TRBJ2-7
TGTGCCAGCAGCTCTGGGGGGCAGTCCACAGATACGCAGTATTTT,CASSSGGQSTDTQYF,many,15,TRBV7-2,.,TRBJ2-3
TGTGCCAGCAGCAGAAGCGGGGCTCTGCCCTACGAGCAGTACTTC,CASSRSGALPYEQYF,.,15,TRBV9,TRBD2,TRBJ2-7
TGCAGTGCTAGGGCTGTAGAACTTCACCCCCAGCATTTT,CSARAVELHPQHF,.,13,TRBV20-1,.,TRBJ1-5
TGTGCCAGCAGCATCTTGAAAAGTAGCTCGAGCACAGATACGCAGTATTTT,CASSILKSSSSTDTQYF,once,17,TRBV13,.,TRBJ2-3
TGTGCCAGCAGCTTAGCTGGGAAAGAGACCCAGTACTTC,CASSLAGKETQYF,many,13,TRBV7-2,.,TRBJ2-5
TGTGCCAGCAGTGACGGACGGGTCGATGGCTACACCTTC,CASSDGRVDGYTF,many,13,TRBV6-2/TRBV6-3,.,TRBJ1-2
TGTGCCAGCTGCCCGGGACAGTTATCACCCCTCCACTGG,CASCPGQLSPLHW,.,13,TRBV7-3,TRBD1,TRBJ1-6
TGTGCCAGCAGCTTAGAAGGCCAGGGCCTAGGGCCTGGCTACACCTTC,CASSLEGQGLGPGYTF,once,16,TRBV7-2,.,TRBJ1-2
TGTGCCAGCGCGTGGAGGGCTGGCGGCCAAGAGACCCAGTACTTC,CASAWRAGGQETQYF,.,15,TRBV2,.,TRBJ2-5
TGTGCCAGCAGTGAATTGGGGACGGTAAACAATGAACAGTTCTTC,CASSELGTVNNEQFF,.,15,TRBV7-2,.,TRBJ2-1
TGTGCCAGCGCCGGGCTCCGCACAGATACGCAGTATTTT,CASAGLRTDTQYF,many,13,TRBV19,.,TRBJ2-3
TGTGCCAGCAGCTCCGAGGATCGGGAGAAGCAGTACTTC,CASSSEDREKQYF,.,13,TRBV7-2,.,TRBJ2-7
TGCAGTGCTAGAAATATTGGTGGTCAGGGGTTCTACGAGCAGTACTTC,CSARNIGGQGFYEQYF,.,16,TRBV20-1,.,TRBJ2-7
TGTGCCAGTAAAGGAGGCAGGGAGAACACTGAAGCTTTCTTT,CASKGGRENTEAFF,many,14,TRBV19,.,TRBJ1-1